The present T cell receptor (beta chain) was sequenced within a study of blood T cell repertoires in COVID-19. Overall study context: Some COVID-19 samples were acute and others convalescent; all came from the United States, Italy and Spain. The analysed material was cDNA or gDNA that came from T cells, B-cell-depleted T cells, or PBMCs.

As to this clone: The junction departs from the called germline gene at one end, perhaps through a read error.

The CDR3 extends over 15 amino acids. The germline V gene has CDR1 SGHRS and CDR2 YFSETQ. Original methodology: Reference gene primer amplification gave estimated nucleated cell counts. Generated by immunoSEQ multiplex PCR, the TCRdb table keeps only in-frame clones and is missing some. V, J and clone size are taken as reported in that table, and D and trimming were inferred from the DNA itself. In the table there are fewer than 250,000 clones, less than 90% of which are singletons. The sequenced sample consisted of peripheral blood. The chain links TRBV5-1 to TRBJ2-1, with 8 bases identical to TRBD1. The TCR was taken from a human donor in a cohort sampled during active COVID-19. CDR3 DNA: TGCGCCAGCAGTTTGGTCAGGGGGCGATTCAATGAGCAGTTCTTC. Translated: CASSLVRGRFNEQFF. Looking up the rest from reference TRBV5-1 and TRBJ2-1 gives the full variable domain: KAGVTQTPRYLIKTRGQQVTLSCSPISGHRSVSWYQQTPGQGLQFLFEYFSETQRNKGNFPGRFSGRQFSNSRSEMNVSTLELGDSALYLCASSLVRGRFNEQFFGPGTRLTVL.